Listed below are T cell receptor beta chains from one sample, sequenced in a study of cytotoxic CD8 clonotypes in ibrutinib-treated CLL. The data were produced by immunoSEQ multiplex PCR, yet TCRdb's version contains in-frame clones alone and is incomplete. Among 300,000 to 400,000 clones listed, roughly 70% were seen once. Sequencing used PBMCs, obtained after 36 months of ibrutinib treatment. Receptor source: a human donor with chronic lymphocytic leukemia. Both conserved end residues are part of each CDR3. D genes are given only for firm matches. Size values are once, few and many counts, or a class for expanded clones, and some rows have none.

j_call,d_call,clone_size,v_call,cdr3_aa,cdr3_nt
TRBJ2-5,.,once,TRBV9,CASSVDPMGAQYF,TGTGCCAGCAGCGTAGACCCGATGGGGGCCCAGTACTTC
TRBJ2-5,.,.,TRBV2,CASSVHETQYF,TGTGCCAGCAGTGTACATGAGACCCAGTACTTC
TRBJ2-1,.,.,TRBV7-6,CASSLRTLNNEQFF,TGTGCCAGCAGCTTAAGGACACTGAACAATGAGCAGTTCTTC
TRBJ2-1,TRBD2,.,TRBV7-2,CASPRGGVSNEQFF,TGTGCCAGCCCCCGCGGGGGGGTAAGTAATGAGCAGTTCTTC
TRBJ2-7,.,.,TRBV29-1,CSVGPGLGFEQYF,.
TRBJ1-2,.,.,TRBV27,CASSLGQGDGYTF,TGTGCCAGCAGTTTAGGGCAGGGTGATGGCTACACCTTC
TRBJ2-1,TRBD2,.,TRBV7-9,CASSSPRWAGGSYNEQFF,TGTGCCAGCAGCTCTCCCCGGTGGGCGGGAGGATCCTACAATGAGCAGTTCTTC
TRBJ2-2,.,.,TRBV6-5,CASTKGTNTGELFF,TGTGCCAGCACAAAGGGCACGAACACCGGGGAGCTGTTTTTT
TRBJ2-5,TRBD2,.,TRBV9,CASTLTSAGGQETQYF,TGTGCCAGCACCTTAACCTCAGCCGGGGGGCAAGAGACCCAGTACTTC
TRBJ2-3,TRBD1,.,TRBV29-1,CSVASTTGANTDTQYF,TGCAGCGTTGCCTCGACGACAGGGGCCAACACAGATACGCAGTATTTT
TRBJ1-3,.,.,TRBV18,CASSPPVAGYSGNTIYF,TGTGCCAGCTCACCACCGGTGGCAGGCTACTCTGGAAACACCATATATTTT
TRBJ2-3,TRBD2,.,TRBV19,CATSILAGGTDTQYF,TGTGCCACCTCCATACTAGCGGGGGGAACAGATACGCAGTATTTT
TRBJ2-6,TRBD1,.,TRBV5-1,CASSLGQGRLSGANVLTF,TGCGCCAGCAGCTTGGGACAGGGACGTTTATCTGGGGCCAACGTCCTGACTTTC
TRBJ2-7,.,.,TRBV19,CASSIGGQYEQYF,TGTGCCAGTAGTATTGGGGGACAATACGAGCAGTACTTC
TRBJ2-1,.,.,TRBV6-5,CASSYSTGYNEQFF,TGTGCCAGCAGTTACTCCACAGGCTACAATGAGCAGTTCTTC
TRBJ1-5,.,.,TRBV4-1,CASSQAGPNNQPQHF,TGCGCCAGCAGCCAAGCGGGACCCAACAATCAGCCCCAGCATTTT
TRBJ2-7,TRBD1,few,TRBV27,CASSPKTGNYEQYF,TGTGCCAGCAGTCCCAAGACAGGGAACTACGAGCAGTACTTC
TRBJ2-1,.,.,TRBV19,CASSIAQGTYNEQFF,TGTGCCAGTAGTATCGCGCAGGGGACCTACAATGAGCAGTTCTTC
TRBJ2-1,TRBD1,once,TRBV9,CASTGGTGGSYNEQFF,TGTGCCAGTACCGGAGGCACAGGGGGCAGTTACAATGAGCAGTTCTTC
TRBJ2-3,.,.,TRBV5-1,CASSYSWDTDTQYF,TGCGCCAGCAGCTACAGTTGGGACACAGATACGCAGTATTTT
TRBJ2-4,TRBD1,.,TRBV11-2,CASSPRKNDRVAKNIQYF,TGTGCCAGCAGCCCCCGGAAAAACGACAGGGTCGCCAAAAACATTCAGTACTTC
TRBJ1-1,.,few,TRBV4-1,CASSQVTVNTEAFF,TGCGCCAGCAGCCAAGTCACAGTGAACACTGAAGCTTTCTTT
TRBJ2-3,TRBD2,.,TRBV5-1,CASSLGVDSGGTDTQYF,TGCGCCAGCAGCTTGGGAGTAGATAGCGGGGGCACAGATACGCAGTATTTT
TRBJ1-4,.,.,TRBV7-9,CASSKGEKLFF,TGTGCCAGTTCAAAAGGGGAAAAACTGTTTTTT
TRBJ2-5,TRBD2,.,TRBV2,CASSEPGGSSADGETQYF,TGTGCCAGCAGTGAACCGGGGGGGTCGTCTGCCGACGGTGAGACCCAGTACTTC
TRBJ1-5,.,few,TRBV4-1,CASSQVNRAQPQHF,TGCGCCAGCAGCCAAGTGAACAGGGCCCAGCCCCAGCATTTT
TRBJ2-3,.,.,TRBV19,CASSMGAADTQYF,TGTGCCAGTAGTATGGGGGCTGCAGATACGCAGTATTTT